This passage covers 26 T cell receptor beta chains from one sample sequenced in a study of CD4 T cells in relation to SARS-CoV-2 and coronaviruses. The unexposed donors gave CD4+ T cells in about 2011-2019, prior to COVID-19. After less than 11 days of culture, CD4+ T cells were isolated. These TCRs are of unknown antigen specificity. Some clones are missing from TCRdb's copy, which holds only in-frame ones; the method was immunoSEQ multiplex PCR. The data show around 23,000 clones, more than 60% seen once. The sample taken for sequencing was CD4+ T cells from PBMCs, cultured in vitro. The receptors originated from a human donor in good health.

The chain is built from TRBV13 and TRBJ1-2; D perhaps matches TRBD1 (5 bases). There are 14 residues in the CDR3. Germline assignment: CDR1 PRHDT and CDR2 FYEKMQ (reference sequence). The V end lost 5 bases, the J end lost 8 bases, and 18 bases lay between the germline ends. CDR3 in DNA: TGTGCCAGCAGCAAATTGGGGCCCGGTCCGGGCTACACCTTC. Protein product: CASSKLGPGPGYTF. The full variable domain, in which reference TRBV13 and TRBJ1-2 provide the parts outside the CDR3, is AAGVIQSPRHLIKEKRETATLKCYPIPRHDTVYWYQQGPGQDPQFLISFYEKMQSDKGSIPDRFSAQQFSDYHSELNMSSLELGDSALYFCASSKLGPGPGYTFGSGTRLTVV.

This chain links TRBV9 with TRBJ2-2; D perhaps matches TRBD1 (6 bases). CDR3 length: 15 amino acids. The germline V and J ends were trimmed by 4 bases and 2 bases, with 12 bases remaining between them. Germline CDR1 is SGDLS and CDR2 is YYNGEE. CDR3: CASSFQDSNTGELFF. CDR3 DNA sequence: TGTGCCAGCAGCTTCCAGGACAGCAACACCGGGGAGCTGTTTTTT.

Only a few counts were recorded for this clone. The V and J genes are TRBV6-1 and TRBJ2-7, with TRBD2 identical over 9 bases. The CDR3 length is 15 residues. V shed 0 bases and J 0 bases; nucleotides not matched to a gene: 0. CDR1 and CDR2 (germline): MNHNS, SASEGT. The DNA of the CDR3 is TGTGCCAGCAGTGAAGCTAGCGGGAGCTCCTACGAGCAGTACTTC. This gives the protein CASSEASGSSYEQYF.

The chain combines TRBV14 with TRBJ1-1; 11 nucleotides agree with TRBD1. The V gene end was trimmed by 3 bases and the J gene end by 10 bases; junction bases not matched to a gene: 10. Germline CDR1 is SGHDN and CDR2 is FVKESK. This CDR3 is 15 amino acids long. CDR3 amino acids: CASSQREDRGRRAFF. The CDR3 DNA is TGTGCCAGCAGCCAGAGGGAGGACAGGGGGCGTCGAGCTTTCTTT.

V is TRBV27 and J is TRBJ1-1; 7 bases map to TRBD1. The CDR3 spans 17 residues. The germline CDR1 and CDR2 sequences are MNHEY and SMNVEV (reference sequence). V was pared by 5 bases and J by 3 bases, with 15 bases of the junction left unmatched. CDR3 protein: CASSLTPTGALYTEAFF. CDR3 in DNA: TGTGCCAGCAGTCTTACTCCTACAGGGGCTCTGTACACTGAAGCTTTCTTT.

V usage is TRBV15 and J usage is TRBJ2-5; D gene uncertain. CDR1 and CDR2 from the germline V gene are LNHNV and YYDKDF (reference sequence). This CDR3 is built from 17 residues. V shed 0 bases and J shed 1 base, with 15 bases lying between them. In DNA form, the CDR3 reads TGTGCCACCAGCAGAGAAAAGACGCAGAGGCGCCAAGAGACCCAGTACTTC. Protein: CATSREKTQRRQETQYF. The full variable domain, in which reference TRBV15 and TRBJ2-5 provide the parts outside the CDR3, is DAMVIQNPRYQVTQFGKPVTLSCSQTLNHNVMYWYQQKSSQAPKLLFHYYDKDFNNEADTPDNFQSRRPNTSFCFLDIRSPGLGDTAMYLCATSREKTQRRQETQYFGPGTRLLVL.

V gene TRBV5-6 combines with J gene TRBJ2-7; TRBD2 might be the D (6 bases). From germline, CDR1 is SGHDT and CDR2 YYEEEE. The CDR3 runs to 16 residues. The V end was cut by 4 bases, the J end by 2 bases, with 19 bases between. The CDR3 reads CASSPGRSGSTYEQYF. DNA for the CDR3: TGTGCCAGCAGCCCAGGGAGGTCTGGATCAACCTACGAGCAGTACTTC.

The rearrangement links TRBV6-2 or TRBV6-3 to TRBJ1-4; 9 bases are shared with TRBD1. V dropped 5 bases and J dropped 8; count of bases not matched to a gene: 9. The CDR3 has 15 residues. From germline, CDR1 is MNHEY and CDR2 SVGEGT. The CDR3 region is CASSATGGFGEKLFF. The CDR3 region has the DNA TGTGCCAGCAGTGCCACAGGGGGCTTTGGAGAAAAACTGTTTTTT.

The rearrangement links TRBV7-9 to TRBJ2-1; D gene ambiguous. The CDR3 is 12 residues long. Per germline, CDR1 SEHNR and CDR2 FQNEAQ (reference sequence). V was pared by 5 bases and J by 8 bases, with 10 bases between. CDR3 DNA sequence: TGTGCCAGCAGCCGTGTGGGCGATGAGCAGTTCTTC. Translation: CASSRVGDEQFF.

This chain connects TRBV2 to TRBJ1-5; D ambiguous. V was shortened by 5 bases and J by 1 base, with 15 bases between the two germline ends. Germline-derived CDR1 and CDR2 are SNHLY and FYNNEI. The CDR3 sequence is 16 residues long. The CDR3, as DNA: TGTGCCAGCAGTTCCGGGCCGTCACCGAGCAATCAGCCCCAGCATTTT. Translating gives CASSSGPSPSNQPQHF.

This clone has a single count. The chain couples TRBV12-5 to TRBJ1-3, with a tentative D call TRBD1 (5 bases). Trimming took off 5 bases at V and 0 bases at J, with 14 bases between the two ends. Per the germline V gene, CDR1 is LGHNT and CDR2 is FRNRAP. This CDR3 is built from 16 residues. CDR3 nucleotide sequence: TGTGCTAGTGGTCCGACAGTAACTAGCTCTGGAAACACCATATATTTT. It yields the protein CASGPTVTSSGNTIYF. The full variable domain, in which reference TRBV12-5 and TRBJ1-3 provide the parts outside the CDR3, is DARVTQTPRHKVTEMGQEVTMRCQPILGHNTVFWYRQTMMQGLELLAYFRNRAPLDDSGMPKDRFSAEMPDATLATLKIQPSEPRDSAVYFCASGPTVTSSGNTIYFGEGSWLTVV.

CDR3 loop: CASSLLTEGTGELFF. The CDR3 bases are TGCGCCAGCAGCTTACTCACCGAAGGGACCGGGGAGCTGTTTTTT. This chain connects TRBV5-1 to TRBJ2-2, with unresolved D. Trimming shortened V by 2 bases and J by 5 bases, and 13 bases separated the two germline ends. Germline CDR1 reads SGHRS; CDR2 reads YFSETQ. The CDR3 has 15 residues. Variable domain in full (rest from reference TRBV5-1 and TRBJ2-2): KAGVTQTPRYLIKTRGQQVTLSCSPISGHRSVSWYQQTPGQGLQFLFEYFSETQRNKGNFPGRFSGRQFSNSRSEMNVSTLELGDSALYLCASSLLTEGTGELFFGEGSRLTVL.

The V call is TRBV24-1, the J call TRBJ2-1; tentatively, D is TRBD2 (5 bases). CDR1 and CDR2 (germline): KGHDR, SFDVKD. CDR3 length: 15 amino acids. Trimming shortened V by 4 bases and J by 0 bases, and 9 bases separated the two germline ends. CDR3 DNA: TGTGCCACCAGTGACACGGGGAGCTCCTACAATGAGCAGTTCTTC. Protein product: CATSDTGSSYNEQFF.

J is TRBJ1-1 and V is TRBV7-8; a weak D match, TRBD1 (6 bases). The V end was cut by 5 bases, the J end by 5 bases, with 12 bases between. The CDR3 has 13 residues. Germline V lookup: CDR1 SGHVS, CDR2 FQNEAQ. CDR3 loop: CASSDQGGTEAFF. The CDR3 DNA is TGTGCCAGCAGCGATCAAGGGGGGACTGAAGCTTTCTTT.

This clone occurred a few times. V usage is TRBV7-2 and J usage is TRBJ2-3; weak D call: TRBD2 (6 bases). The CDR3 extends over 12 amino acids. CDR1 is SGHTA and CDR2 is FQGNSA in the germline V gene. Between the trimmed V and J ends, which lost 11 bases and 4 bases, there was a span of 13 bases. The CDR3 sequence: CASGTSSDTQYF. The CDR3 DNA is TGTGCCTCCGGGACTTCGTCAGATACGCAGTATTTT.

This chain uses TRBV19 with TRBJ1-1, with 8 bases identical to TRBD1. Losses at the gene ends were 4 bases for V and 3 bases for J; bases not matched to a gene: 13. The V gene's germline CDR1 is LNHDA and CDR2 SQIVND (reference sequence). The CDR3 has 17 residues. Here the CDR3 DNA reads TGTGCCAGTAGTAAATTTACGGCAGGGGGCCCATACACTGAAGCTTTCTTT. Its protein is CASSKFTAGGPYTEAFF.

The rearrangement links TRBV11-2 to TRBJ1-5; D is uncertain. Trimming pared 1 base from V and 6 bases from J, leaving 7 bases between. Germline loops: CDR1 SGHAT, CDR2 FQNNGV. CDR3 length: 13 amino acids. The CDR3 DNA follows: TGTGCCAGCAGCTTAGTGTCGAGTCAGCCCCAGCATTTT. This codes for CASSLVSSQPQHF. The variable domain in full, with the rest retrieved from reference TRBV11-2 and TRBJ1-5, is EAGVAQSPRYKIIEKRQSVAFWCNPISGHATLYWYQQILGQGPKLLIQFQNNGVVDDSQLPKDRFSAERLKGVDSTLKIQPAKLEDSAVYLCASSLVSSQPQHFGDGTRLSIL.

The chain couples TRBV6-4 to TRBJ2-1; TRBD2 is a possible D gene (5 bases). Trimming took off 2 bases at V and 10 bases at J, with 12 bases between the two ends. CDR1 and CDR2 from the germline V gene are MRHNA and SNTAGT. This CDR3 spans 13 amino acids. CDR3 nucleotide sequence: TGTGCCAGCAGTGACGCTAGCACCGGAGAGCAGTTCTTC. Its protein product is CASSDASTGEQFF.

This clone came up a few times. V gene TRBV6-7 combines with J gene TRBJ2-1, with 11 bases identical to TRBD2. TRBV6-7 is an ORF, and what it does is uncertain. There are 19 residues in the CDR3. The ends lost 2 bases at V and 7 bases at J; junction bases unmatched: 16. The CDR3 here is CASSYRPVAGGPKGNEQFF. Written as DNA, the CDR3 is TGTGCCAGCAGTTACCGACCTGTAGCGGGAGGGCCAAAGGGGAATGAGCAGTTCTTC.

The genes are TRBV7-2 and TRBJ2-5; no reliable D call. The CDR3 sequence is 14 residues long. Trimming cost V 5 bases and J 6 bases, with 16 bases left between them. CDR1 and CDR2 (germline): SGHTA, FQGNSA. In DNA, the CDR3 is TGTGCCAGCAGCCCCCAATCGAATTTAAAGACCCAGTACTTC. Translation: CASSPQSNLKTQYF.

This sequence joins TRBV3-1 (or the pseudogene TRBV3-2) and TRBJ2-7; a possible D gene is TRBD1 (7 bases). CDR1 is LGHDT and CDR2 is YNNKEL in the germline V gene (reference sequence). CDR3 length equals 13 residues. Between the trimmed V and J ends, which lost 3 bases and 6 bases, there was a span of 12 bases. This CDR3 reads CASSQNRGGEQYF. CDR3 nucleotide sequence: TGTGCCAGCAGCCAGAACAGGGGAGGCGAGCAGTACTTC.

The chain employs TRBV7-9 and TRBJ2-1; 7 bases match TRBD2. CDR1 is SEHNR, CDR2 FQNEAQ, per germline (reference sequence). The CDR3 is made up of 14 amino acids. Trimming cost V 0 bases and J 7 bases; bases outside gene matches: 3. The CDR3 DNA reads TGTGCCAGCAGCTTAGCGGGGAGGGATAATGAGCAGTTCTTC. This codes for CASSLAGRDNEQFF.

This clone has just a few counts. The chain couples TRBV5-8 to TRBJ1-5; 8 nucleotides agree with TRBD1. Germline assignment: CDR1 SGHTS and CDR2 YDEGEE. This CDR3 has 15 residues. Trimming cost V 4 bases and J 3 bases; bases outside gene matches: 6. CDR3 sequence reads: CASSHNRGSNQPQHF. CDR3 DNA sequence: TGTGCCAGCAGCCACAACAGGGGGTCCAATCAGCCCCAGCATTTT.

This chain connects TRBV24-1 to TRBJ1-2; 8 nucleotides line up with TRBD1. There are 14 residues in the CDR3. The J segment lost 4 bases and the V segment lost 4 bases, leaving 4 bases of the junction unmatched. CDR1 is KGHDR, CDR2 SFDVKD, per germline. CDR3 residues: CATSDGQGTYGYTF. The CDR3 nucleotides are TGTGCCACCAGTGACGGACAGGGTACCTATGGCTACACCTTC.

The rearrangement uses TRBV12-3 or TRBV12-4 and TRBJ1-1; no firm D call. This CDR3 has 13 amino acids. The germline V and J ends were trimmed by 5 bases and 1 base, with 8 bases remaining between them. DNA for the CDR3: TGTGCCAGCAGTCTTACAGAGAACACTGAAGCTTTCTTT. Translation: CASSLTENTEAFF.

The chain joins TRBV19 to TRBJ1-1, with D possibly matching TRBD1 (5 bases). Germline V gene data show CDR1 as LNHDA and CDR2 as SQIVND (reference sequence). The CDR3 spans 13 residues. The ends were cut back, 5 bases at V and 5 bases at J, with 12 bases in the middle. The DNA for the CDR3 is TGTGCCAGTAGTCCCCAGGGAAAGACTGAAGCTTTCTTT. It codes for CASSPQGKTEAFF. Looking up the rest from reference TRBV19 and TRBJ1-1 gives the full variable domain: DGGITQSPKYLFRKEGQNVTLSCEQNLNHDAMYWYRQDPGQGLRLIYYSQIVNDFQKGDIAEGYSVSREKKESFPLTVTSAQKNPTAFYLCASSPQGKTEAFFGQGTRLTVV.